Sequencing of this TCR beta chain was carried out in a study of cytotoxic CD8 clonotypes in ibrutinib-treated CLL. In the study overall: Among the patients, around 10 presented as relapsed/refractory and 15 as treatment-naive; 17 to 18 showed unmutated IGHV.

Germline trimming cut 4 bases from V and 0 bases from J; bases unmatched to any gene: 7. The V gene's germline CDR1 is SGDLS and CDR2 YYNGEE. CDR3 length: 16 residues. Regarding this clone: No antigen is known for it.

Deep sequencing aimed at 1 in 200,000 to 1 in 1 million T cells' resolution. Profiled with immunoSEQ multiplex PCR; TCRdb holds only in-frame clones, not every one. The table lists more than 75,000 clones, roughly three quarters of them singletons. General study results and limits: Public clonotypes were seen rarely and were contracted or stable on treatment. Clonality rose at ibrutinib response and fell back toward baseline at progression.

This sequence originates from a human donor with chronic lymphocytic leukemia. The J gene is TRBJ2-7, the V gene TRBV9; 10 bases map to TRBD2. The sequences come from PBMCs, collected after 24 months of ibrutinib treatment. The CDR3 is CASSFLASGSSYEQYF. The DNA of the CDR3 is TGTGCCAGCAGCTTCCTCGCTAGCGGGAGCTCCTACGAGCAGTACTTC.